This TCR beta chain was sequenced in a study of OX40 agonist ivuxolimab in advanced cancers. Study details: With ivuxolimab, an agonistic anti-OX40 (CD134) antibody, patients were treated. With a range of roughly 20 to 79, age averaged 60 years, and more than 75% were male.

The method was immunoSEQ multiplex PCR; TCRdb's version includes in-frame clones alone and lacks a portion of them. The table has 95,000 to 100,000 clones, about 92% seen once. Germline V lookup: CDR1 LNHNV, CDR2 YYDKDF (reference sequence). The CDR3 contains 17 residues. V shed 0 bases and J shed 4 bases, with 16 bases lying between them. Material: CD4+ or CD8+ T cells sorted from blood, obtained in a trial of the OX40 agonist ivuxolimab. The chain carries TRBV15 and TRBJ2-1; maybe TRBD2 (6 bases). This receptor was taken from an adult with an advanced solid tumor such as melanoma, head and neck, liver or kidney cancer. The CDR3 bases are TGTGCCACCAGCAGAGATCCGGGCGGGGCGCAATACAATGAGCAGTTCTTC. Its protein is CATSRDPGGAQYNEQFF.